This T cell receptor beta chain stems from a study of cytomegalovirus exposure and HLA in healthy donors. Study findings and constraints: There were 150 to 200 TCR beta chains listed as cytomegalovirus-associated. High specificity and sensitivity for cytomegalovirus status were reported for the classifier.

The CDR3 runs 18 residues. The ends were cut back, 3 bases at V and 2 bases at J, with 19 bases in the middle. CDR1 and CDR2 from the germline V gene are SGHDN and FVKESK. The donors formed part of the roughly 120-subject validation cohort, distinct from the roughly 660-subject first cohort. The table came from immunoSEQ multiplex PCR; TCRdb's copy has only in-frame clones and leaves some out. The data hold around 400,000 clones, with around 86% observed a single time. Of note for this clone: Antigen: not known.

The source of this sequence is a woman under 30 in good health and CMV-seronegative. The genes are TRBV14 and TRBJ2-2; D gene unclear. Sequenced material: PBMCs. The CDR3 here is CASSQERLKFRNTGELFF. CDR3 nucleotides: TGTGCCAGCAGCCAGGAGAGATTAAAATTCCGCAACACCGGGGAGCTGTTTTTT.